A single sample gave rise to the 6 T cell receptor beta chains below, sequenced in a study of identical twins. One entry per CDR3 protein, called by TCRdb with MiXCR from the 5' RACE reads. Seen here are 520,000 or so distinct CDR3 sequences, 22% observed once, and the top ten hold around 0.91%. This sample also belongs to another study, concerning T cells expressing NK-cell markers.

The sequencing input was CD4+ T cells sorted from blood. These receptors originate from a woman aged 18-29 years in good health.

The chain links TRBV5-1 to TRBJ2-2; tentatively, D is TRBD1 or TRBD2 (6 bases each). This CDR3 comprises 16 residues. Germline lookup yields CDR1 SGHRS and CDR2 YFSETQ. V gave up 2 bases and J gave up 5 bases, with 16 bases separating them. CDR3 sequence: CASSFYGGRGTGELFF. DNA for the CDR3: TGCGCCAGCAGCTTTTACGGGGGCCGAGGGACCGGGGAGCTGTTTTTT.

Written as DNA, the CDR3 is TGCGCCAGCGCGGGGACTGGAAACACCATATATTTT. It encodes CASAGTGNTIYF. The chain combines TRBV5-1 with TRBJ1-3; the D is unclear. Trimming cost V 7 bases and J 2 bases, with 7 bases left between them. This CDR3 has 12 amino acids. CDR1 and CDR2 (germline): SGHRS, YFSETQ. The full variable domain, in which reference TRBV5-1 and TRBJ1-3 provide the parts outside the CDR3, is KAGVTQTPRYLIKTRGQQVTLSCSPISGHRSVSWYQQTPGQGLQFLFEYFSETQRNKGNFPGRFSGRQFSNSRSEMNVSTLELGDSALYLCASAGTGNTIYFGEGSWLTVV.

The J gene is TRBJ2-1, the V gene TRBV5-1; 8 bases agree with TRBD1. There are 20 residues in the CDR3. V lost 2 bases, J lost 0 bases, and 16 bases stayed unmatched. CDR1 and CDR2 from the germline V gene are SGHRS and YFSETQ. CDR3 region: CASSFLGGTGVLSSYNEQFF. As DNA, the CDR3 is TGCGCCAGCAGCTTTCTCGGCGGGACAGGCGTGCTAAGCTCCTACAATGAGCAGTTCTTC.

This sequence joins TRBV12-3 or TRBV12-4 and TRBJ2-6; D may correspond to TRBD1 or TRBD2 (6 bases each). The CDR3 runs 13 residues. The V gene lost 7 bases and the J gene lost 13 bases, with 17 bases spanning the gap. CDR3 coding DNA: TGTGCCAGCACGGCCTTCCAGGGGAGGGTCCTGACTTTC. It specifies CASTAFQGRVLTF.

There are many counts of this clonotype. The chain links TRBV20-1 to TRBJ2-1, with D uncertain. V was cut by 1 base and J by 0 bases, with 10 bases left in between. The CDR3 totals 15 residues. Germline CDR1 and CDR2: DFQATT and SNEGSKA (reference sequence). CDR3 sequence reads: CSARVGDGSYNEQFF. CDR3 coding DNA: TGCAGTGCTAGAGTTGGCGATGGCTCCTACAATGAGCAGTTCTTC.

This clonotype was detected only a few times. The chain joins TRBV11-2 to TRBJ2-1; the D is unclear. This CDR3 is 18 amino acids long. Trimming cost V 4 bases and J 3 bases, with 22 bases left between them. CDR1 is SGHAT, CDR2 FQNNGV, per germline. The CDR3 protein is CASSSIRISIANYNEQFF. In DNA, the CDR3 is TGTGCCAGCAGCTCGATTAGGATATCTATTGCTAACTACAATGAGCAGTTCTTC.